This is a list of T cell receptor beta chains from one sample in a study of T cells after yellow fever vaccination. TCRdb passed the 5' RACE reads through MiXCR, listing each CDR3 protein once. The table records about 550,000 distinct CDR3 sequences, roughly 21% of them present only once. The sequencing here drew on PBMCs, taken 15 days after the yellow fever booster vaccination. These receptors were taken from a man aged 25-45 years who received the YFV17D yellow fever vaccine. Both conserved end residues are part of each CDR3. Each record gives: clone size, V gene, J gene, D gene, CDR3 DNA, CDR3 protein. D genes are given only for firm matches. Clone size is stated in some rows and not others, as once, few, many or a class when expanded.

>few|TRBV5-1|TRBJ1-5|-
TGCGCCAGCAGCTTGGGTAGCGGGAATCAGCCCCAGCATTTT
CASSLGSGNQPQHF
>-|TRBV24-1|TRBJ1-5|-
TGTGCCACCAGTCCCCGGGATAGCAATCAGCCCCAGCATTTT
CATSPRDSNQPQHF
>-|TRBV3-1|TRBJ2-7|-
TGTGCCAGCAGCCATGCCCCCTACGAGCAGTACTTC
CASSHAPYEQYF
>few|TRBV19|TRBJ2-5|TRBD1
TGTGCCAGTAGCTCGACAGGGGGAGAGACCCAGTACTTC
CASSSTGGETQYF
>-|TRBV9|TRBJ2-1|-
TGTGCCAGCAGCGTCGCGGCCCAGTACAATGAGCAGTTCTTC
CASSVAAQYNEQFF
>-|TRBV25-1|TRBJ2-1|-
TGTGCCAGCACCCGAGGGGAGCACAATGAGCAGTTCTTC
CASTRGEHNEQFF
>-|TRBV30|TRBJ2-4|-
TGTGCCTGGAGTGGTGGCGGAGCCAAAAACATTCAGTACTTC
CAWSGGGAKNIQYF
>-|TRBV20-1|TRBJ1-2|-
TGCACTCCGGTCGGGACGGACTATGGCTACACCTTC
CTPVGTDYGYTF
>-|TRBV12-3/TRBV12-4|TRBJ2-3|-
TGTGCCAGCAGTCCCGGGAGAGCCGGGACAGATACGCAGTATTTT
CASSPGRAGTDTQYF
>-|TRBV6-2/TRBV6-3|TRBJ1-2|-
TGTGCCAGCAGTCACAACCGGGAGATTGGGGGCTACACCTTC
CASSHNREIGGYTF
>few|TRBV3-1|TRBJ2-1|TRBD2
TGTGCCAGCAGCCATCCCGGGACTAGTTTAAATGAGCAGTTCTTC
CASSHPGTSLNEQFF
>few|TRBV6-5|TRBJ2-7|-
TGTGCCAGCAGTTACTCGATGGCAGGCAGCTCCTACGAGCAGTACTTC
CASSYSMAGSSYEQYF
>-|TRBV11-1|TRBJ2-4|-
TGTGCCAGCAGCTTAGGGCAGGCAAACCCGCTAGCCAAAAACATTCAGTACTTC
CASSLGQANPLAKNIQYF
>-|TRBV11-2|TRBJ2-3|TRBD2
TGTGCCAGCAGCTTAGGATCCGGGGGAGGGTACGATACGCAGTATTTT
CASSLGSGGGYDTQYF
>few|TRBV6-1|TRBJ2-2|-
TGTGCCAGCAGGTGGTTTCCCGGGGAGCTGTTTTTT
CASRWFPGELFF
>many|TRBV7-8|TRBJ2-2|-
TGTGCCAGCAGCCCGGCTATTCATAACACCGGGGAGCTGTTTTTT
CASSPAIHNTGELFF
>-|TRBV30|TRBJ2-3|-
TGTGCCTGGAGTGTACCGTCCCCAGATACGCAGTATTTT
CAWSVPSPDTQYF
>few|TRBV11-2|TRBJ2-6|TRBD2
TGTGCCAGCACTCGCGCCTCTAGCGGGATCTCTGGGGCCAACGTCCTGACTTTC
CASTRASSGISGANVLTF